This T cell receptor beta chain was sequenced for a study of regulatory T cells in long-lasting Graves disease. The wider study: Duration of antithyroid drug therapy among newly diagnosed Graves' patients was under 3 months. Findings and caveats of the study: Sample size was small, which may have lowered accuracy.

V was pared by 4 bases and J by 2 bases, with 13 bases between. Germline V gives CDR1 LGHNA, CDR2 YNFKEQ. The CDR3 has 15 amino acids. Note on this clonotype: Its antigen is currently unknown.

Regarding time point: newly diagnosed GD, antithyroid drugs for less than 3 months. RNA extracted from PBMCs served as the sequencing template. Building of the TCR beta libraries involved iRepertoire HTBI primers and Arm-PCR of CDR3 regions. A single record per CDR3 protein comes from TCRdb applying MiXCR to the multiplex PCR reads. Of roughly 610,000 distinct CDR3 sequences in the sample, 15% to 20% are singletons; the top ten hold about 17%. This same sample was also part of a study on T cells in Graves' hyperthyroidism and ophthalmopathy. Per that paper: When ophthalmopathy did not progress within 18 months, Graves' hyperthyroidism was considered stable. Exclusion criteria comprised uncontrolled infection, other autoimmune disease, pregnancy or lactation.

The sequenced sample was peripheral blood mononuclear cells (PBMCs), obtained at new diagnosis, from a patient treated with antithyroid drugs. The chain combines TRBV4-2 with TRBJ2-3; D is possibly TRBD2 (5 bases). This TCR was recovered from a woman in her thirties with Graves disease. The CDR3 coding sequence is TGTGCCAGCAGCCCGGGCGGGCCGGACACAGATACGCAGTATTTT. This gives the protein CASSPGGPDTDTQYF.